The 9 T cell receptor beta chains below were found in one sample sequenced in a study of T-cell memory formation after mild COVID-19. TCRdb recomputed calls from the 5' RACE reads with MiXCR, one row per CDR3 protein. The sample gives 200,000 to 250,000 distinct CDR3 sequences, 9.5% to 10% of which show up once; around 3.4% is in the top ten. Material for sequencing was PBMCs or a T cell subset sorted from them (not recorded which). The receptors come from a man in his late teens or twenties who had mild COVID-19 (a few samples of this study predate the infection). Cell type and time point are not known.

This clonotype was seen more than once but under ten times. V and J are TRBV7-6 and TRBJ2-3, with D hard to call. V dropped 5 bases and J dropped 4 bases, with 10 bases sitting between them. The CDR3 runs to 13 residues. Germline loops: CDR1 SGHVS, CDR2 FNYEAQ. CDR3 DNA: TGTGCCAGCAGCCCCCTAGGCGCAGATACGCAGTATTTT. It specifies CASSPLGADTQYF.

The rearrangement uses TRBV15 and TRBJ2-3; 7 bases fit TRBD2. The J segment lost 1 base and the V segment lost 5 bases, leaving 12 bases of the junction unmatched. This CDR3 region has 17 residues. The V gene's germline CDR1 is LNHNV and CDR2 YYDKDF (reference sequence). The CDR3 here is CATSGRLWAGGTDTQYF. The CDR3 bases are TGTGCCACCAGCGGACGCCTCTGGGCGGGGGGCACAGATACGCAGTATTTT. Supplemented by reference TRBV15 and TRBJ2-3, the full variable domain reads DAMVIQNPRYQVTQFGKPVTLSCSQTLNHNVMYWYQQKSSQAPKLLFHYYDKDFNNEADTPDNFQSRRPNTSFCFLDIRSPGLGDTAMYLCATSGRLWAGGTDTQYFGPGTRLTVL.

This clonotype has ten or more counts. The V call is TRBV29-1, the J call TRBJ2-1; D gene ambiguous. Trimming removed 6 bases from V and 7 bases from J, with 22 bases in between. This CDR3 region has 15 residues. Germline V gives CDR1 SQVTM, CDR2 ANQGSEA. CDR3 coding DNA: TGCAGCGTCTCCCATTCGGGTTGGCTGGGGAATGAGCAGTTCTTC. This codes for CSVSHSGWLGNEQFF.

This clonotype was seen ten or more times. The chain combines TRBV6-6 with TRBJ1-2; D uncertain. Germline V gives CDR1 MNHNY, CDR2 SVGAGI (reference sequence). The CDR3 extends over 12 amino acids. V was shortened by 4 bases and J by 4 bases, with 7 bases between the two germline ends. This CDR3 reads CASSFDGYGYTF. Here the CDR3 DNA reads TGTGCCAGCAGTTTCGACGGCTATGGCTACACCTTC.

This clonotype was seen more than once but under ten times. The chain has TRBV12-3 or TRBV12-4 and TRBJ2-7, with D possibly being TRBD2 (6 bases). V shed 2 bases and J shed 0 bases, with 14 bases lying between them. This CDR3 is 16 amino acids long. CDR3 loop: CASSLLVRGSSYEQYF. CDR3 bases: TGTGCCAGCAGTTTATTGGTACGGGGGAGCTCCTACGAGCAGTACTTC.

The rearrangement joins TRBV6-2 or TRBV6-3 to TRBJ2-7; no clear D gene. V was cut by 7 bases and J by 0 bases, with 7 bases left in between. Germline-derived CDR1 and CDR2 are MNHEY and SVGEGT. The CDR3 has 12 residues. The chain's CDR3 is CASTTSSYEQYF. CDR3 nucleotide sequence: TGTGCCAGCACAACAAGCTCCTACGAGCAGTACTTC.

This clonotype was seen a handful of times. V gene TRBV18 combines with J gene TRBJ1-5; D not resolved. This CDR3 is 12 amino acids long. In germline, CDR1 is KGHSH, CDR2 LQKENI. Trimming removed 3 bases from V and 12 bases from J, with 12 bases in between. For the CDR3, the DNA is TGTGCCAGCTCACCGGAAGGCAAGGTCCAGCATTTT. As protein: CASSPEGKVQHF.

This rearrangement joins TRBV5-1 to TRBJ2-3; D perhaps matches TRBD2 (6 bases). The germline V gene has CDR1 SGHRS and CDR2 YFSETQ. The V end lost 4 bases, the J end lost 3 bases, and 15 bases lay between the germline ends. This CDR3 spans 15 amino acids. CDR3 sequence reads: CASSPQTRDTDTQYF. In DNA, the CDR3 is TGCGCCAGCAGCCCCCAGACTAGGGATACAGATACGCAGTATTTT. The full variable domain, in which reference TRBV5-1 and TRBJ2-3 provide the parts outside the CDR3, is KAGVTQTPRYLIKTRGQQVTLSCSPISGHRSVSWYQQTPGQGLQFLFEYFSETQRNKGNFPGRFSGRQFSNSRSEMNVSTLELGDSALYLCASSPQTRDTDTQYFGPGTRLTVL.

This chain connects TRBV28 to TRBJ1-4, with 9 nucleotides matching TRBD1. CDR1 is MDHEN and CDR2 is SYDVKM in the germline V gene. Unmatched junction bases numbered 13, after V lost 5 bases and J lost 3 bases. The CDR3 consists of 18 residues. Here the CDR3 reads CASSVPGTGPGANEKLFF. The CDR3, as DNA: TGTGCCAGCAGTGTCCCCGGGACAGGGCCGGGGGCTAATGAAAAACTGTTTTTT. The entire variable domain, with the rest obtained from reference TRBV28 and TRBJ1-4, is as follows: DVKVTQSSRYLVKRTGEKVFLECVQDMDHENMFWYRQDPGLGLRLIYFSYDVKMKEKGDIPEGYSVSREKKERFSLILESASTNQTSMYLCASSVPGTGPGANEKLFFGSGTQLSVL.